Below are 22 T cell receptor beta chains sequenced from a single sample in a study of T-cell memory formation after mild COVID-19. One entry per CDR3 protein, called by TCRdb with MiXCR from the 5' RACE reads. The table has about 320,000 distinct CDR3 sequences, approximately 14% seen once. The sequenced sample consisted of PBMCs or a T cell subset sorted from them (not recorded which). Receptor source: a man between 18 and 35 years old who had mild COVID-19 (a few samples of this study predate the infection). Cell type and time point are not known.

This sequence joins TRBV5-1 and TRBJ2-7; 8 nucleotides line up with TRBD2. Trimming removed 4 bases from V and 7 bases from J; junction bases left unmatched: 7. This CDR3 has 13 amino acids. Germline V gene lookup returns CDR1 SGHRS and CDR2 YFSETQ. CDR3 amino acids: CASSGGGLLEQYF. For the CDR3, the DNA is TGCGCCAGCAGCGGCGGGGGGCTCTTGGAGCAGTACTTC.

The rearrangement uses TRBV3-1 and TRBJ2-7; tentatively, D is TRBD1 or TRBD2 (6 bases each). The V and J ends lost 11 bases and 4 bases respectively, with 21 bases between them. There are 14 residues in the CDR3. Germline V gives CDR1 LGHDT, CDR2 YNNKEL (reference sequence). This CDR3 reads CAGLDRRGQYEQYV. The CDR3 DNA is TGTGCCGGCCTTGATCGACGGGGGCAATACGAGCAGTACGTC.

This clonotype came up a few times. Here the CDR3 reads CASSLGSESGISNYGYTF. In DNA form, the CDR3 reads TGTGCCAGCAGCTTAGGTTCGGAATCAGGGATTAGTAACTATGGCTACACCTTC. The V call is TRBV7-9, the J call TRBJ1-2; D perhaps matches TRBD1 (5 bases). The CDR3 totals 18 residues. CDR1 is SEHNR, CDR2 FQNEAQ, per germline (reference sequence). V was shortened by 1 base and J by 1 base, with 19 bases between the two germline ends. Full variable domain (rest looked up from reference TRBV7-9 and TRBJ1-2): DTGVSQNPRHKITKRGQNVTFRCDPISEHNRLYWYRQTLGQGPEFLTYFQNEAQLEKSRLLSDRFSAERPKGSFSTLEIQRTEQGDSAMYLCASSLGSESGISNYGYTFGSGTRLTVV.

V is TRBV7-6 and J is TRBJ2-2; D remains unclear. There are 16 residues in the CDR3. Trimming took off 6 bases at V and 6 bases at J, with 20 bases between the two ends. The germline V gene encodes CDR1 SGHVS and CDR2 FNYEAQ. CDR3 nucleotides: TGTGCCAGCAGGACAAACTTTGGGGAATCGGCCGGGGAGCTGTTTTTT. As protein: CASRTNFGESAGELFF.

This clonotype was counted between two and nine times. The CDR3 DNA reads TGCAGTGCTACCGACCTAGCGGGGGTGGAGACCCAGTACTTC. Its translation: CSATDLAGVETQYF. V is TRBV20-1 and J is TRBJ2-5; TRBD2 matches at 10 bases. The CDR3 length is 14 residues. After removal of 4 bases from V and 5 bases from J, the junction contained 7 bases not matched to a gene. Germline-derived CDR1 and CDR2 are DFQATT and SNEGSKA (reference sequence).

The CDR3 coding sequence is TGTGCCAGCAGCGTCCGCAGGGGCTCGACCACTGAAGCTTTCTTT. Protein sequence: CASSVRRGSTTEAFF. The rearrangement links TRBV13 to TRBJ1-1; weak D call: TRBD1 (6 bases). Trimming pared 5 bases from V and 4 bases from J, leaving 17 bases between. This CDR3 contains 15 residues. CDR1 and CDR2 from the germline V gene are PRHDT and FYEKMQ (reference sequence).

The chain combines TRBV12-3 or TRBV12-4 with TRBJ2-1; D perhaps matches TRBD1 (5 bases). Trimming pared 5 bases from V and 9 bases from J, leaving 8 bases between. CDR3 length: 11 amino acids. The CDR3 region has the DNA TGTGCCAGCAGTCAGGGTATTGAGCAGTTCTTC. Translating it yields CASSQGIEQFF.

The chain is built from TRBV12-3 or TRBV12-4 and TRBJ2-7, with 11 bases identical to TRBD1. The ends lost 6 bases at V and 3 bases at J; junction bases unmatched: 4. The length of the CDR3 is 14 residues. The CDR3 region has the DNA TGTGCCAGCAGCTTCGGGACAGGGGGCTACGAGCAGTACGTC. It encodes CASSFGTGGYEQYV.

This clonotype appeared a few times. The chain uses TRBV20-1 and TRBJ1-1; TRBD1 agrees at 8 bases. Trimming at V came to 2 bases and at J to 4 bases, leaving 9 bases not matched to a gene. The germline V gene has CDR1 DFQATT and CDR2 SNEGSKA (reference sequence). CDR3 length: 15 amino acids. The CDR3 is CSARNEDRERTEAFF. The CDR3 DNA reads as TGCAGTGCTAGAAACGAGGACAGGGAGCGCACTGAAGCTTTCTTT.

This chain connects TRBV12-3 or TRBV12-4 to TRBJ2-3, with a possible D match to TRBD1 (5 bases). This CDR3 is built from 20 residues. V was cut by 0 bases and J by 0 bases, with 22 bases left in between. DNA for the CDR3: TGTGCCAGCAGTTTAGCGCTATACCCCGACAGTCCGATTAGCACAGATACGCAGTATTTT. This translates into CASSLALYPDSPISTDTQYF.

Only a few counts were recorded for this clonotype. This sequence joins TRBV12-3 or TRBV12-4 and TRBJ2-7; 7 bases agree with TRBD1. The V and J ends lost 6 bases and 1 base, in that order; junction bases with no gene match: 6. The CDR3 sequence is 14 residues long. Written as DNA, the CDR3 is TGTGCCAGCAGCCGCCACAGGGGTTCCTACGAGCAGTACTTC. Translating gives CASSRHRGSYEQYF.

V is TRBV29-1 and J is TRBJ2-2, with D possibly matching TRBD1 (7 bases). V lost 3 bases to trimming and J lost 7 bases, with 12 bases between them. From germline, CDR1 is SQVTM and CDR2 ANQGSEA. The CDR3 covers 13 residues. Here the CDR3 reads CSVDRGEVGELFF. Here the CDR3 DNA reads TGCAGCGTTGACAGGGGGGAGGTCGGGGAGCTGTTTTTT.

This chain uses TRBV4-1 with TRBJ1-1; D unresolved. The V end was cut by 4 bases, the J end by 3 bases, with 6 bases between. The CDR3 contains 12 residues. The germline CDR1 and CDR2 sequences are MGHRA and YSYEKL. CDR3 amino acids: CASSRRDTEAFF. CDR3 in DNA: TGCGCCAGCAGCCGCCGGGACACTGAAGCTTTCTTT.

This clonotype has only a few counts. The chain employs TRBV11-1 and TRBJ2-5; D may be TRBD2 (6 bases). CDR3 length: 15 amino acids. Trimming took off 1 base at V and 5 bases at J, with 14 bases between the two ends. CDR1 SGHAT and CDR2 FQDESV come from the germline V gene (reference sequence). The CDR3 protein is CASSLESRGGETQYF. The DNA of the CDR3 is TGTGCCAGCAGCTTAGAATCTCGGGGAGGCGAGACCCAGTACTTC. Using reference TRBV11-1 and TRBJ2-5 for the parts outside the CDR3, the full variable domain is EAEVAQSPRYKITEKSQAVAFWCDPISGHATLYWYRQILGQGPELLVQFQDESVVDDSQLPKDRFSAERLKGVDSTLKIQPAELGDSAMYLCASSLESRGGETQYFGPGTRLLVL.

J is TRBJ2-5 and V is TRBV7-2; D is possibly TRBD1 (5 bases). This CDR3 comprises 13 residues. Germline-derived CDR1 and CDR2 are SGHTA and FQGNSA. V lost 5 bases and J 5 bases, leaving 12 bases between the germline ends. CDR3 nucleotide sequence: TGTGCCAGCAGCCTCAGGGTCGTCGAGACCCAGTACTTC. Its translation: CASSLRVVETQYF.

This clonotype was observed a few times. CDR3 in DNA: TGTGCCACCAGTGCAAGGCGGGACAGAGCTAGTTACGAGCAGTACGTC. Translating it yields CATSARRDRASYEQYV. The chain has TRBV24-1 and TRBJ2-7; a possible D gene is TRBD1 (7 bases). The CDR3 length is 16 residues. V was pared by 5 bases and J by 4 bases, with 20 bases between. CDR1 KGHDR and CDR2 SFDVKD come from the germline V gene.

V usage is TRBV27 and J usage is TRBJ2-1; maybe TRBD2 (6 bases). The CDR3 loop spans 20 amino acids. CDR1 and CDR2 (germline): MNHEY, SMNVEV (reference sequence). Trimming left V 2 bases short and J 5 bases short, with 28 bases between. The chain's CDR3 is CASSLRALVWGLAWDNEQFF. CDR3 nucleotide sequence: TGTGCCAGCAGTTTAAGAGCGTTAGTGTGGGGTCTAGCGTGGGACAATGAGCAGTTCTTC.

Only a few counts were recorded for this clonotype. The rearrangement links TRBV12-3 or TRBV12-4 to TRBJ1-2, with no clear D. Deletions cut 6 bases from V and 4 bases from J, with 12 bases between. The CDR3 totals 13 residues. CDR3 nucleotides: TGTGCCAGCAGCCGGGGAGTTCCCTATGGCTACACCTTC. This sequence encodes CASSRGVPYGYTF.

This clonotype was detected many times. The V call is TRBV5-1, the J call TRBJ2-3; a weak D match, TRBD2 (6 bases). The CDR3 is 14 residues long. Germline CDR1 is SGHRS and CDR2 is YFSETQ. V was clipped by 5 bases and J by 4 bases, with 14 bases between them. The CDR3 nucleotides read TGCGCCAGCAGTCAGGGCGGGGTCCCAGATACGCAGTATTTT. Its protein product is CASSQGGVPDTQYF.

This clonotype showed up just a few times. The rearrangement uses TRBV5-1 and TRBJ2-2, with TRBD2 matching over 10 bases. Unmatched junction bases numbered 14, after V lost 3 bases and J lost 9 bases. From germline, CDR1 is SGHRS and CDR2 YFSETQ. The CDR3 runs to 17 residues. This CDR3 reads CASSSSGSGGARRELFF. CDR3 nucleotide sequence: TGCGCCAGCAGCTCTTCCGGGAGCGGGGGGGCCCGCCGGGAGCTGTTTTTT.

The CDR3 sequence is CSASSGGGANEQFF. The CDR3 DNA sequence: TGCAGTGCTAGCTCCGGCGGGGGGGCCAATGAGCAGTTCTTC. The chain joins TRBV20-1 to TRBJ2-1; the match to TRBD2 covers 9 bases. Germline V gene lookup returns CDR1 DFQATT and CDR2 SNEGSKA (reference sequence). The CDR3 sequence is 14 residues long. Trimming cost V 3 bases and J 6 bases; bases outside gene matches: 6.

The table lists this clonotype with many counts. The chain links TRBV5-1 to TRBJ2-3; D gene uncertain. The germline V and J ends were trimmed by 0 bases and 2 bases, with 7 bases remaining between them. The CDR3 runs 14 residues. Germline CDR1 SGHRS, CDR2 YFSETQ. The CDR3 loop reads CASSLGLHTDTQYF. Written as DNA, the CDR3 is TGCGCCAGCAGCTTGGGTCTCCACACAGATACGCAGTATTTT.